This TCR beta chain was sequenced for a study of T cells in Graves' hyperthyroidism and ophthalmopathy. Study-wide background: Blood from the periphery was taken at initial diagnosis, before any treatment.

RNA transcripts provided the source from which TCR beta CDR3 regions were amplified. An initial round of RT-PCR targeting the TCR CDR3 relied on the HTBI primer set. TCRdb fed the multiplex PCR reads into MiXCR, producing one record per CDR3 protein. Here the sample spans about 640,000 distinct CDR3 sequences, around 20% being singletons. With duration under 3 months, ophthalmopathy was active: Clinical Activity Score at least 3, NOSPECS at least 4. The CDR3 has 14 amino acids. V lost 4 bases and J 3 bases, leaving 13 bases between the germline ends. This clonotype appeared a single time. Sample: blood. V usage is TRBV12-3 or TRBV12-4 and J usage is TRBJ2-7; D possibly corresponds to TRBD1 (6 bases). This clonotype originated in a man aged 25-40 years with Graves' ophthalmopathy. The CDR3 loop reads CASSSSDRNYEQYF. In DNA, the CDR3 is TGTGCCAGCAGTTCCTCGGACAGAAACTACGAGCAGTACTTC.